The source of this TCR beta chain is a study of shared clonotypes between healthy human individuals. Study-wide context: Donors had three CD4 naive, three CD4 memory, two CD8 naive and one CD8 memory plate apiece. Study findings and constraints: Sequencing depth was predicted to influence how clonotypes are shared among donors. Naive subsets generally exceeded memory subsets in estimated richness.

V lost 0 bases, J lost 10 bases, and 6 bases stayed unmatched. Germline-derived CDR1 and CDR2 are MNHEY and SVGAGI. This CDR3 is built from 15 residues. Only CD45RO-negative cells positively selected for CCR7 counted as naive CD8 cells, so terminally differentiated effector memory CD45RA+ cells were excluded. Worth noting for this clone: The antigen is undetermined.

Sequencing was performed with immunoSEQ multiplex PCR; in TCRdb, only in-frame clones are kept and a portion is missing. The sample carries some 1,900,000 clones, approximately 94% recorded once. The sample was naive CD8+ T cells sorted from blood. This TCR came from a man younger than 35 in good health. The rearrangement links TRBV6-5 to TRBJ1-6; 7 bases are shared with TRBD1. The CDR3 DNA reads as TGTGCCAGCAGTTACTCTGAGGGGGCAAGATCACCCCTCCACTTT. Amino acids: CASSYSEGARSPLHF.